Each of the 10 T cell receptor beta chains below was sequenced from the same sample in a study of T cells in Graves' hyperthyroidism and ophthalmopathy. Amplified regions were TCR beta CDR3 sequences from RNA transcripts. With the HTBI primer set, the TCR CDR3 went through a first round of RT-PCR. TCRdb fed the multiplex PCR reads into MiXCR, producing one record per CDR3 protein. The sample has roughly 500,000 distinct CDR3 sequences, 46% seen once. The sample taken for sequencing was peripheral blood or thyroid tissue (not recorded which). These receptors were obtained from an adult woman with Graves' disease, either hyperthyroidism or ophthalmopathy (not recorded which).

This clonotype was seen repeatedly, ten times or more. The chain employs TRBV7-2 and TRBJ2-7; a weak D match, TRBD1 (6 bases). V gave up 3 bases and J gave up 2 bases, with 8 bases separating them. The germline gives CDR1 SGHTA, CDR2 FQGNSA. This CDR3 is built from 13 residues. The CDR3 coding sequence is TGTGCCAGCAGCTTCAGGGGCCCCTACGAGCAGTACTTC. Translated, it gives CASSFRGPYEQYF.

This chain joins TRBV10-3 and TRBJ2-1; 10 bases are shared with TRBD2. The J call is in doubt because the DNA end fits TRBJ2-7 better. The CDR3 is made up of 15 amino acids. Germline values: CDR1 ENHRY, CDR2 SYGVKD. CDR3 amino acids: CAISESSGGGHEQYF. Here the CDR3 DNA reads TGTGCCATCAGTGAGTCCAGCGGGGGGGGCCACGAGCAGTACTTC.

This clonotype was counted between two and nine times. The chain has TRBV25-1 and TRBJ1-3; D gene uncertain. Germline lookup yields CDR1 MGHDK and CDR2 SYGVNS. The CDR3 extends over 15 amino acids. V was clipped by 6 bases and J by 5 bases, with 17 bases between them. CDR3 DNA sequence: TGTGCCAGCAGCCAAACTGAAATCTGGAGAAACACCATATATTTT. Its translation is CASSQTEIWRNTIYF. Full variable domain (remainder filled in from reference TRBV25-1 and TRBJ1-3): EADIYQTPRYLVIGTGKKITLECSQTMGHDKMYWYQQDPGMELHLIHYSYGVNSTEKGDLSSESTVSRIRTEHFPLTLESARPSHTSQYLCASSQTEIWRNTIYFGEGSWLTVV.

The chain carries TRBV28 and TRBJ1-2, with D hard to call. The CDR3 runs 13 residues. V gave up 2 bases and J gave up 8 bases, with 12 bases separating them. The germline gives CDR1 MDHEN, CDR2 SYDVKM. The CDR3: CASSLPQFLGYTF. The CDR3 bases are TGTGCCAGCAGTTTACCCCAGTTCCTGGGCTACACCTTC.

The chain is built from TRBV4-3 and TRBJ1-1; no firm D call. The CDR3 extends over 14 amino acids. In germline, CDR1 is LGHNA, CDR2 YSLEER. The germline V and J ends were trimmed by 0 bases and 1 base, with 6 bases remaining between them. The DNA of the CDR3 is TGCGCCAGCAGCCAAGAGACAAGGAACACTGAAGCTTTCTTT. Protein product: CASSQETRNTEAFF.

J is TRBJ1-1 and V is TRBV7-2; D is undetermined. The germline V and J ends were trimmed by 5 bases and 4 bases, with 11 bases remaining between them. Germline V gene sequence: CDR1 SGHTA, CDR2 FQGNSA. The CDR3 consists of 13 residues. CDR3 protein: CASSPFVSTEAFF. The DNA for the CDR3 is TGTGCCAGCAGCCCATTCGTTTCCACTGAAGCTTTCTTT.

The CDR3 DNA reads as TGTGCCAGCAGCCAGGCTCTAGCGTCAGAGACCCAGTACTTC. Translated, it gives CASSQALASETQYF. The chain uses TRBV14 and TRBJ2-5, with a possible D match to TRBD2 (6 bases). V lost 3 bases and J lost 4, with 12 bases in between. The CDR3 has 14 amino acids. Germline V gene data show CDR1 as SGHDN and CDR2 as FVKESK.

This clonotype came up many times. The V call is TRBV19, the J call TRBJ1-2; D not resolved. The V end was cut by 7 bases, the J end by 4 bases, with 16 bases between. This CDR3 contains 14 residues. Germline V lookup: CDR1 LNHDA, CDR2 SQIVND (reference sequence). CDR3 sequence: CASKLAEWGYGYTF. The DNA for the CDR3 is TGTGCCAGTAAACTCGCTGAATGGGGCTATGGCTACACCTTC.

The genes are TRBV5-1 and TRBJ2-7; 9 bases are shared with TRBD1. The length of the CDR3 is 13 residues. Germline CDR1 SGHRS, CDR2 YFSETQ. With 4 bases clipped from V and 5 bases from J, the junction kept 4 bases outside the gene matches. The CDR3: CASSRTGVDEQYF. CDR3 nucleotides: TGCGCCAGCAGCAGGACAGGGGTGGACGAGCAGTACTTC.

In nucleotides, the CDR3 is TGTGCCAGCACTACTTACAGAAATTCACCCCTCCACTTT. Translated, it gives CASTTYRNSPLHF. V usage is TRBV7-2 and J usage is TRBJ1-6; D is undetermined. CDR1 SGHTA and CDR2 FQGNSA come from the germline V gene. The germline V and J ends were trimmed by 7 bases and 7 bases, with 11 bases remaining between them. This CDR3 has 13 amino acids.